The rows below give T cell receptor beta chains drawn from one sample of a study of blood T cell repertoires in COVID-19. Using immunoSEQ multiplex PCR, the repertoire was profiled, and TCRdb retains in-frame clones only, with some absent. The profile shows roughly 70,000 clones, approximately 86% of them singletons. Sequenced material: peripheral blood. The receptors were sampled from a man older than 75 with COVID-19, enrolled during active disease. Both conserved end residues are trimmed from each CDR3. The D gene is left open where the match is weak. The size entry is marked missing in some rows and otherwise reads once, few, many or a size class.

>TRBV20-1|NA|NA|11
SASGGGVEEQY
>TRBV28|NA|NA|12
ASSLSRVAVEQY
>TRBV5-5|once|TRBD1|15
ASSPRSGTGGSYEQY
>TRBV7-8|once|NA|12
ASSFSDSLSEQF
>TRBV28|few|TRBD1|11
ASKDRGVRTLH
>TRBV6-5|NA|TRBD2|11
ASSYSATSGPT
>TRBV5-4|NA|TRBD2|14
ASSLQRESSTDTQY
>TRBV18|NA|NA|12
ASSPRWQDNEQF
>TRBV5-1|NA|NA|14
ASSLATGFLSYEQY
>TRBV3-1/TRBV3-2|once|NA|11
ASSQATGRGYT
>TRBV4-3|NA|TRBD1|12
ASSQTDRQETQY
>TRBV5-4|NA|TRBD1|13
ASSSQGTAPYEQY
>TRBV7-9|NA|TRBD1|13
ASSLTGANLYGYT
>TRBV11-3|NA|NA|11
ASSWRGTDTQY
>TRBV5-4|NA|TRBD2|13
ASSFGLAGGKEQY
>TRBV28|NA|TRBD1|12
ASSGPTQGNEQY
>TRBV28|NA|NA|12
ASSLGPLNEKLF
>TRBV12-3/TRBV12-4|few|NA|9
ASSNGDKAF
>TRBV19|NA|NA|13
ASSPQAQNTGELF
>TRBV7-8|once|TRBD2|13
ASSLNVLAGEEQY
>TRBV6-2/TRBV6-3|NA|TRBD1|15
ASSYSQGQGAFAEAF
>TRBV21-1|NA|NA|13
ASSKWPTGNTEAF
>TRBV5-6|NA|NA|13
ASSLALTNQETQY
>TRBV3-1/TRBV3-2|NA|NA|13
ASSQGGYLGGEQF
>TRBV19|NA|TRBD1|13
ASSMDRAGNQPQH
>TRBV9|NA|TRBD1|13
ASSVGQGPPDTQY
>TRBV5-6|NA|NA|11
ASSLGQLNEQF
>TRBV9|NA|NA|13
ASSVDGAANYGYT
>TRBV27|NA|NA|12
ASSHRQENEKLF
>TRBV4-3|NA|NA|12
ASSRGGRNSPLH
>TRBV5-1|NA|NA|12
ASRSTGSSYEQY
>TRBV5-6|NA|TRBD1|15
ASSARDRGGLNTEAF
>TRBV29-1|once|NA|11
SVQGHLNTEAF
>TRBV6-5|once|NA|11
ASRTSSTDTQY
>TRBV2|NA|TRBD1|13
ASSPGTGGNQPQH
>TRBV4-1|NA|TRBD1|14
ASSPSPGQGSYEQY
>TRBV14|NA|NA|12
ASSYTGSSYEQY
>TRBV5-1|NA|NA|13
ASSWTTGTSQPQY
>TRBV5-4|NA|NA|11
ASSWGGGNTIY